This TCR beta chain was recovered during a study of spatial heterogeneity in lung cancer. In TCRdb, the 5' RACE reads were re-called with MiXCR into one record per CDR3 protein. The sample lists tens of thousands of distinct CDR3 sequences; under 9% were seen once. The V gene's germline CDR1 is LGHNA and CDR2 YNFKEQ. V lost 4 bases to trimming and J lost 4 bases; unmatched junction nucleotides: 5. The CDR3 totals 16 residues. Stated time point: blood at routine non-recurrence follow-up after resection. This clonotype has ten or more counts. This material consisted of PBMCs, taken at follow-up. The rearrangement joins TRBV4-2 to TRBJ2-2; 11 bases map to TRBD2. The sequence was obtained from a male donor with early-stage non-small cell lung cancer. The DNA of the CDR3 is TGTGCCAGCAGCCGATCTAGCGGGGGGTTCACCGGGGAGCTGTTTTTT. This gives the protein CASSRSSGGFTGELFF.